The 5 T cell receptor beta chains reported below all come from one sample, sequenced in a study of naive and memory T cell subsets. Two oligonucleotides, mixed equimolar, formed the beta constant-region primer covering TRBC1 and TRBC2. Each CDR3 protein is one row after TCRdb ran MiXCR on the UMI-ligation and nested PCR reads. The data contain approximately 85,000 distinct CDR3 sequences, about 6.5% of them singletons. The sequencing sample was made of central memory CD4+ T cells from blood. These receptors were collected from a human donor in good health.

The V gene is TRBV30, the J gene TRBJ1-6; D may be TRBD1 (6 bases). V was shortened by 5 bases and J by 6 bases, with 20 bases between the two germline ends. The CDR3 has 16 residues. The V gene's germline CDR1 is GTSNPN and CDR2 SVGIG (reference sequence). DNA of the CDR3: TGTGCCTGGTGCTATGGGGGGGCGCAGGGTAATTCACCCCTCCACTTT. Protein sequence: CAWCYGGAQGNSPLHF.

Ten or more counts support this clonotype. The chain recombines TRBV28 with TRBJ1-4; D remains ambiguous. This CDR3 has 15 amino acids. V shed 8 bases and J shed 0 bases, with 13 bases lying between them. CDR1 is MDHEN, CDR2 SYDVKM, per germline. The CDR3 region is CASGRRRATNEKLFF. The CDR3 DNA reads as TGTGCCAGCGGGCGGCGGCGCGCAACTAATGAAAAACTGTTTTTT.

This clonotype was seen ten or more times. The chain joins TRBV7-6 to TRBJ1-6; the match to TRBD1 covers 9 bases. CDR1 is SGHVS and CDR2 is FNYEAQ in the germline V gene. CDR3 size: 14 residues. V shed 4 bases, J shed 8 bases, and the junction held 3 bases outside the gene matches. CDR3 DNA sequence: TGTGCCAGCAGCTGGCGACAGGGGGATTCACCCCTCCACTTT. This gives the protein CASSWRQGDSPLHF.

This clonotype was picked up many times. This chain uses TRBV5-4 with TRBJ1-2; no clear D gene. Trimming took off 1 base at V and 5 bases at J, with 12 bases between the two ends. Looked up from germline, CDR1 is SGHNT and CDR2 is YYREEE (reference sequence). This CDR3 comprises 14 residues. For the CDR3, the DNA is TGTGCCAGCAGCTTGATATCCTCCTCTTATGGCTACACCTTC. It encodes CASSLISSSYGYTF. Supplemented by reference TRBV5-4 and TRBJ1-2, the full variable domain reads ETGVTQSPTHLIKTRGQQVTLRCSSQSGHNTVSWYQQALGQGPQFIFQYYREEENGRGNFPPRFSGLQFPNYSSELNVNALELDDSALYLCASSLISSSYGYTFGSGTRLTVV.

This clonotype was counted many times. CDR3 DNA sequence: TGCGCCAGCAGCCCGCAAAATCCCCCGTTGGGCACAGATACGCAGTATTTT. Its protein is CASSPQNPPLGTDTQYF. The chain joins TRBV4-3 to TRBJ2-3; D is unclear. Per the germline V gene, CDR1 is LGHNA and CDR2 is YSLEER. Trimming pared 4 bases from V and 1 base from J, leaving 18 bases between. The CDR3 is 17 amino acids.